This T cell receptor beta chain was sequenced during a study of T cell therapy product for transplant patients (dated by TCRdb to between 2018 and 2021). Study-level background: In Berlin, Germany, the wider healthy donor group was made up of 20 or so individuals (approximately ten male and 9 female) aged roughly 22 to 85 years. TCRbeta repertoire analysis of rapamycin-treated and untreated products involved n = 3 healthy donors. Using CMV as the model virus, the study developed a next-generation autologous adoptive antiviral T-cell product intended for immunosuppressed solid organ transplant patients. TCRbeta repertoires of rapamycin-treated and untreated CMV-specific T-cell products from the same donors were compared to assess clonal composition. The expansion media were supplemented with either IL-7 and IL-15 at around 9.6 ng/ml or IL-2 at roughly 54 U/ml. Broader findings and caveats from the paper: Repertoires from different donors showed no overlap, but paired products from the same donor shared many clones. Roughly 63% of the repertoire was covered by the top 10 clones in rapamycin-treated products, versus approximately 90% in untreated products. Compared with untreated products, rapamycin-treated products had a TCRbeta repertoire that was more diverse and less clonal, and the rapamycin-treated products also contained more distinct clones. The authors suggested that increased clonal diversity in Rapa-TCPs may reflect survival of low-frequency clones and preferential expansion of central memory T cells.

The label given to this sample denotes: approximately 20 nM rapamycin added during CMV-specific T-cell product expansion (Rapa-TCP). The sample's designation stands for: CMVpp65/IE-1-reactive T cells enriched by IFNgamma capture and expanded in vitro. PBMCs were stimulated for around 6 hours with overlapping CMV pp65 and IE-1 peptide pools, each applied at about 0.5 ug/ml. IFNgamma-producing CMV-stimulated cells were positively selected with the IFNgamma Secretion Assay-Cell Enrichment and Detection Kit (Miltenyi Biotec). For 20 to 25 days, enriched IFNgamma+ cells were cultured with irradiated autologous feeders along with either IL-7/IL-15 or IL-2. To provide enough cells for different cell sorting steps, buffy coats were used from about 15% of the 19 healthy donors. Biocoll density gradient centrifugation was used to isolate peripheral blood mononuclear cells. Buffy coats from healthy donors were obtained from DRK.

The germline V gene (reference sequence) yields LNHDA for CDR1 and SQIVND for CDR2. The CDR3 numbers 12 residues from cysteine through phenylalanine. CDR3 DNA is the only sequence kept; it has 36 bases, read in frame from the first base. A word on this clone: The clone's antigen remains unknown. No base quality information exists; no much larger clone differs at one position.

Genomic DNA was extracted with an AllPrep DNA/RNA Kit and TCRbeta CDR3 regions were amplified with the immunoSEQ hsTCRb Kit. The original pipeline was this. Productive rearrangements, meaning in-frame CDR3 nucleotide sequences with no stop codons, were analyzed in immunoSEQ Analyzer 3.0. Sample overlap was measured using the Morisita index, while clonality was calculated from productive entropy normalized to the number of productive rearrangements. The immuneACCESS repertoire file appears here via TCRdb, limited to in-frame rearrangements. These files lack a portion of the clones; in checked studies, under half of the deficit traces to unresolved V genes, and the cause of the others is not known. The V and J calls and clone size were taken over from that table, and D and trimming were inferred from the DNA. Across this sample there are about 1,100 clones, with about 45% seen only once. The ten biggest clones cover approximately 36% of the sample.

The receptor's source is an adult in good health. The chain links TRBV19 with TRBJ2-5; possibly the D gene is TRBD2, per 6 matching bases. Gene TRBJ2-7 matches the end of the DNA better, so the J call may be wrong. Sequencing input: a sorted cell population cultured from PBMCs. The CDR3: CASLGGYGEQYF. The DNA is as follows: TGTGCCAGTCTGGGGGGTTACGGCGAGCAGTACTTC.